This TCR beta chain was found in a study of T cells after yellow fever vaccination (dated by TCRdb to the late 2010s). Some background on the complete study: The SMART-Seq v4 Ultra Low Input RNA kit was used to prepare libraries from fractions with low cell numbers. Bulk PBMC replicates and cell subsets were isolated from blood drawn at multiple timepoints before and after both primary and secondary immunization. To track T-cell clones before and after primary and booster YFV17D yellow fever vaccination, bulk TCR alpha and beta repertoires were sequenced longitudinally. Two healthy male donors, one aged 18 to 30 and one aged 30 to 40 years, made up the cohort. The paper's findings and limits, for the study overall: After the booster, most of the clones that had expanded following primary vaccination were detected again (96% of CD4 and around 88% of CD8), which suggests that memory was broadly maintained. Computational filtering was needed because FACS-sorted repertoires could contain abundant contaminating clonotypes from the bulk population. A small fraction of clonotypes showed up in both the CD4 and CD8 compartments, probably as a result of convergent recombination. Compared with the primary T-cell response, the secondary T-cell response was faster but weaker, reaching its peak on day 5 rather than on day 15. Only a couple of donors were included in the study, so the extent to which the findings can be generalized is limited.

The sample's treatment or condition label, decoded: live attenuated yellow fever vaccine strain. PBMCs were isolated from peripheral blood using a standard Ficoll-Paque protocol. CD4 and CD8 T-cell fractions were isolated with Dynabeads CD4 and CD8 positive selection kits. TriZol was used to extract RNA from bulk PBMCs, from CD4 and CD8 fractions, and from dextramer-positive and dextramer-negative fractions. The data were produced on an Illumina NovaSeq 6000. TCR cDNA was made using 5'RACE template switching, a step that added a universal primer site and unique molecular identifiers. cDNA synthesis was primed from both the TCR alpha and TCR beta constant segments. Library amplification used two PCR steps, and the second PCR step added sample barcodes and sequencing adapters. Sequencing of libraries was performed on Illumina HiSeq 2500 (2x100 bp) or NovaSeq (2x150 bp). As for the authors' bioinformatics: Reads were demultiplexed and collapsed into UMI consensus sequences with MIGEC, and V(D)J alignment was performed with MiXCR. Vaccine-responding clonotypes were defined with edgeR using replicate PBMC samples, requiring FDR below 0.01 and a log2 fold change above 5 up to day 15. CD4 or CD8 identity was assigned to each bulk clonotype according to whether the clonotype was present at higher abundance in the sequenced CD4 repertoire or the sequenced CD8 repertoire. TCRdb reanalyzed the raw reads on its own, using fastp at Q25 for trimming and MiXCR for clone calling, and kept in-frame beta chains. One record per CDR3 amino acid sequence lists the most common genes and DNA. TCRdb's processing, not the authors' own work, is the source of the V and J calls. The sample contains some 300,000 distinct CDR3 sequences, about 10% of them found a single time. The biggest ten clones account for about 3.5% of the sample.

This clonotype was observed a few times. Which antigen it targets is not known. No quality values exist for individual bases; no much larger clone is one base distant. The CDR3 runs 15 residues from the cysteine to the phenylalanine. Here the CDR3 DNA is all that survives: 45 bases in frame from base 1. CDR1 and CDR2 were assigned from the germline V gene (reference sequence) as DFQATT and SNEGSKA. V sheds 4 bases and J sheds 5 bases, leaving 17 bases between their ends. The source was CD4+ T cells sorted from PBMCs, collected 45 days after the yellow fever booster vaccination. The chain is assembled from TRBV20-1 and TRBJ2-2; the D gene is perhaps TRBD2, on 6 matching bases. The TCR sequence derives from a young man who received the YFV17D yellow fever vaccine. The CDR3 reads CSATRGGGDTGELFF. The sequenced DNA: TGCAGTGCTACCCGCGGAGGCGGGGATACCGGGGAGCTGTTTTTT.